Here is one T cell receptor (beta chain) with its context. The antigen is not known. The gene names given are mouse names. The read ends 1 residue before the CDR3 terminus; that terminus is restored from the germline J gene. The data belong to a study of tissue T cells after allogeneic stem cell transplantation. Notes on the study in general: Alloreactivity or antigen specificity of tissue TCRs was not determined; some clones might be host cells. In patients and mice, blood and spleen missed much of tissue repertoire. Motif-based clustering found tissue-specific repertoire signatures shared across patients, though few clones were shared.

V shed 0 bases, J shed 5 bases, and the junction held 3 bases outside the gene matches. The CDR3 covers 15 residues. Germline V gives CDR1 NSQYPW, CDR2 LRSPGD (reference sequence). Sequencing of TCRbeta CDR3 at survey depth gave sequences and template counts. Data came from immunoSEQ multiplex PCR; TCRdb stores just in-frame clones and leaves some out. The repertoire consists of about 48,000 clones, with over 65% occurring once and the leading ten covering roughly 0.77%. The V call is TRBV1, the J call TRBJ2-5; 9 bases map to TRBD1. This clonotype was sampled from a pool of C57BL/6 mice in good health. The sample was sorted cells pooled from one or two spleens. The covered CDR3 bases are TGCACCTGCAGTGCAGATGGGGGACAGGGAGACACCCAGTAC. Translating it yields CTCSADGGQGDTQY. The full CDR3 protein is CTCSADGGQGDTQYF.